This T cell receptor (beta chain) originates from a study of blood T cell repertoires in COVID-19. Assay used: immunoSEQ multiplex PCR; TCRdb lists only in-frame clones, some missing. Seen here are some 380,000 clones, 70% to 90% observed once, and the top ten hold 1% to 1.5%. CDR1 SGHTA and CDR2 FQGNSA come from the germline V gene. CDR3 length: 13 amino acids. V lost 5 bases to trimming and J lost 8 bases; unmatched junction nucleotides: 5. Sequences were obtained from PBMCs or T cells enriched from blood (not recorded which). This chain uses TRBV7-2 with TRBJ1-2, with 10 positions matching TRBD1. The TCR was taken from a man aged 25 to 40 who had recovered from COVID-19. In DNA, the CDR3 is TGTGCCAGCAGCCCGGGACAGGGGAGAGGCTACACCTTC. This translates into CASSPGQGRGYTF.